The clone carrying this TCR beta chain appeared a few times. No antigen is known for it. The entry originates in a study of blood T cells in healthy people across ages. Study results and limitations: Compared with aged donors, long-lived donors showed fewer expanded clones, suggesting selection.

A sample-barcoded 5' primer and a J-beta primer mix were used in a second PCR of roughly 7 to 11 cycles. One entry per CDR3 protein, called by TCRdb with MiXCR from the 5' RACE reads. Of under 1,100,000 distinct CDR3 sequences in the sample, around 27% are singletons; the top ten hold around 0.75%. The CDR3 is 14 residues long. Trimming took 0 bases from V and 7 from J, leaving 9 bases between them. Germline CDR1 reads KGHDR; CDR2 reads SFDVKD. Separately, the same data were catalogued under a study of T cells of mothers and their children. That source reports: Each mother gave over 9.5 million TCR beta CDR3 reads; each child, roughly 3.1 million. Related mother-child pairs shared marginally more repertoire than unrelated pairs, though not significantly.

The sequence derives from a girl aged 2 to 9 in good health. Sequencing was done on a sample of blood. The V gene is TRBV24-1, the J gene TRBJ2-1, with TRBD2 as a possible D gene (6 bases). The CDR3 sequence is CATSDLGRYNEQFF. The CDR3 region has the DNA TGTGCCACCAGTGATTTGGGGAGGTATAATGAGCAGTTCTTC.